Below are 17 T cell receptor beta chains sequenced from a single sample in a study of cytomegalovirus exposure and HLA in healthy donors. PCR used 60 Vbeta primers and 13 Jbeta primers. Clones were sequenced by immunoSEQ multiplex PCR, and TCRdb holds only the in-frame ones, with some missing. The sample has under 150,000 clones; around three quarters are singletons. Sequenced sample: PBMCs. These TCRs come from an older woman in good health and CMV-seropositive.

In regard to this clone: The junction departs from the called germline gene at one end, perhaps through a read error. V gene TRBV2 combines with J gene TRBJ2-1; 9 nucleotides agree with TRBD2. The CDR3 contains 14 residues. Germline V gene lookup returns CDR1 SNHLY and CDR2 FYNNEI. As DNA, the CDR3 is TGTGCCAGCAGTGAATTCCCAGCGGGGGGAATCGTGGTCTTC. Its protein is CASSEFPAGGIVVF.

The chain is built from TRBV7-6 and TRBJ2-7; possibly TRBD1 for D (6 bases). The CDR3 loop spans 15 amino acids. Germline assignment: CDR1 SGHVS and CDR2 FNYEAQ. The V gene lost 0 bases and the J gene lost 0 bases, with 9 bases spanning the gap. CDR3 protein: CASSLAPDSSYEQYF. The DNA for the CDR3 is TGTGCCAGCAGCTTAGCCCCGGACAGCTCCTACGAGCAGTACTTC.

The rearrangement links TRBV2 to TRBJ1-2, with a tentative D call TRBD1 (5 bases). The V and J ends lost 9 bases and 6 bases respectively, with 17 bases between them. The CDR3 loop spans 13 amino acids. CDR1 is SNHLY, CDR2 FYNNEI, per germline. CDR3 loop: CASPDTPMNGYTF. The CDR3 DNA is TGTGCCAGTCCGGACACCCCTATGAATGGCTACACCTTC.

The chain is built from TRBV4-1 and TRBJ1-3, with D unclear. Germline CDR1 MGHRA, CDR2 YSYEKL. V lost 0 bases, J lost 0 bases, and 9 bases lay in between. CDR3 length equals 16 residues. The CDR3 DNA follows: TGCGCCAGCAGCCAAGAACGTTATAGCTCTGGAAACACCATATATTTT. Translated: CASSQERYSSGNTIYF.

In its sample, this clone was seen a few times. The V and J genes are TRBV27 and TRBJ2-6; the D gene is possibly TRBD2 (6 bases). V lost 1 base and J 0 bases, leaving 13 bases between the germline ends. The germline CDR1 and CDR2 sequences are MNHEY and SMNVEV (reference sequence). The CDR3 sequence is 18 residues long. CDR3 sequence (DNA): TGTGCCAGCAGTTTATTTAGCGGCCCGAGCTCTGGGGCCAACGTCCTGACTTTC. It yields the protein CASSLFSGPSSGANVLTF.

The genes are TRBV7-3 and TRBJ2-7, with 7 bases aligning to TRBD2. This CDR3 contains 16 residues. After removal of 0 bases from V and 5 bases from J, the junction contained 10 bases not matched to a gene. Per germline, CDR1 SGHTA and CDR2 FQGTGA. The CDR3 loop reads CASSLTSGAMSDEQYF. The CDR3 DNA reads as TGTGCCAGCAGCTTAACGAGCGGGGCCATGAGCGACGAGCAGTACTTC.

The chain employs TRBV6-5 and TRBJ2-4; D remains ambiguous. The V gene's germline CDR1 is MNHEY and CDR2 SVGAGI. The CDR3 is 14 amino acids. V was pared by 6 bases and J by 6 bases, with 15 bases between. For the CDR3, the DNA is TGTGCCAGCAGAGAAACTCGTCCGGGAAACATTCAGTACTTC. Residues: CASRETRPGNIQYF.

This chain joins TRBV29-1 and TRBJ1-2; D gene uncertain. The CDR3 is made up of 14 amino acids. V dropped 0 bases and J dropped 6 bases, with 14 bases sitting between them. Germline V gives CDR1 SQVTM, CDR2 ANQGSEA. In DNA form, the CDR3 reads TGCAGCGTTGAAGAGGTGGAGGGAGTTCATGGCTACACCTTC. Its protein is CSVEEVEGVHGYTF. The whole variable domain, remainder taken from reference TRBV29-1 and TRBJ1-2, is SAVISQKPSRDICQRGTSLTIQCQVDSQVTMMFWYRQQPGQSLTLIATANQGSEATYESGFVIDKFPISRPNLTFSTLTVSNMSPEDSSIYLCSVEEVEGVHGYTFGSGTRLTVV.

This clone has more than one count but fewer than ten. This chain joins TRBV9 and TRBJ2-2; 7 nucleotides agree with TRBD2. This CDR3 comprises 16 residues. CDR1 is SGDLS and CDR2 is YYNGEE in the germline V gene. With 4 bases clipped from V and 3 bases from J, the junction kept 9 bases outside the gene matches. CDR3 nucleotides: TGTGCCAGCAGCCGAAGACCTCTAGCGGACACCGGGGAGCTGTTTTTT. Protein sequence: CASSRRPLADTGELFF.

Regarding this clone: This may come from a read error, since a much larger clone is one base off. Other DNA sequences in this sample translate to the same CDR3. The chain employs TRBV6-6 and TRBJ1-2; D not resolved. The length of the CDR3 is 13 residues. Trimming took off 6 bases at V and 2 bases at J, with 10 bases between the two ends. The germline V gene has CDR1 MNHNY and CDR2 SVGAGI (reference sequence). This CDR3 reads CASSPGGNYGYTF. The CDR3 DNA reads as TGTGCCAGCAGCCCCGGCGGGAACTATGGCTACACCTTC.

J is TRBJ2-3 and V is TRBV10-1, with 8 positions matching TRBD2. The V segment lost 5 bases and the J segment 4 bases; nucleotides outside the gene matches: 5. Germline CDR1 and CDR2: WNHNN and SYGVQD (reference sequence). This CDR3 is 14 amino acids long. The CDR3 loop reads CASSSPGGADTQYF. Written as DNA, the CDR3 is TGCGCCAGCAGTTCGCCCGGGGGGGCAGATACGCAGTATTTT.

The chain employs TRBV5-5 and TRBJ2-3, with 8 positions matching TRBD2. The germline CDR1 and CDR2 sequences are SGHKS and YYEKEE (reference sequence). The CDR3 consists of 17 residues. The trim removed 4 bases at V and 0 bases at J, leaving 10 bases unmatched. The CDR3 DNA sequence: TGTGCCAGCAGCGAACCCCCGCGGGGGGCTAGCACAGATACGCAGTATTTT. Amino acid sequence: CASSEPPRGASTDTQYF.

The chain uses TRBV7-2 and TRBJ1-5; no definite D call. V was trimmed by 5 bases and J by 0 bases, leaving 14 bases between them. The CDR3 is made up of 16 amino acids. Germline CDR1 and CDR2: SGHTA and FQGNSA. The CDR3 sequence is CASSPSVGSSNQPQHF. The CDR3 DNA reads TGTGCCAGCAGCCCCTCGGTAGGGAGTAGCAATCAGCCCCAGCATTTT.

CDR3 region: CASSGGGSYGYTF. DNA of the CDR3: TGTGCCAGCTCCGGGGGGGGCTCCTATGGCTACACCTTC. The chain is built from TRBV25-1 and TRBJ1-2, with TRBD1 as a possible D gene (6 bases). Trimming removed 8 bases from V and 4 bases from J, with 14 bases in between. The CDR3 spans 13 residues. Germline V CDR1 and CDR2: MGHDK, SYGVNS.

The gene calls are TRBV6-6 and TRBJ2-1; perhaps TRBD2 as D (5 bases). V gave up 0 bases and J gave up 7 bases, with 10 bases separating them. This CDR3 comprises 14 residues. In germline, CDR1 is MNHNY, CDR2 SVGAGI (reference sequence). Written as DNA, the CDR3 is TGTGCCAGCAGTTACTCCCTAGCTGGGAATGAGCAGTTCTTC. Translation gives CASSYSLAGNEQFF.

This clone was counted only a few times. J is TRBJ2-1 and V is TRBV13; TRBD2 matches at 11 bases. The germline V gene encodes CDR1 PRHDT and CDR2 FYEKMQ (reference sequence). V lost 0 bases, J lost 7 bases, and 2 bases stayed unmatched. This CDR3 spans 15 amino acids. The DNA of the CDR3 is TGTGCCAGCAGCTTAGGTAGCGGGGGGGGAAATGAGCAGTTCTTC. Encoded protein: CASSLGSGGGNEQFF.

The J gene is TRBJ2-3, the V gene TRBV19, with 9 positions matching TRBD2. In germline, CDR1 is LNHDA, CDR2 SQIVND (reference sequence). V lost 2 bases and J lost 0; bases outside the gene matches: 6. The CDR3 extends over 17 amino acids. CDR3 sequence reads: CASSISSGASSTDTQYF. The CDR3, as DNA: TGTGCCAGTAGTATATCTAGCGGGGCATCTAGCACAGATACGCAGTATTTT. Looking up the rest from reference TRBV19 and TRBJ2-3 gives the full variable domain: DGGITQSPKYLFRKEGQNVTLSCEQNLNHDAMYWYRQDPGQGLRLIYYSQIVNDFQKGDIAEGYSVSREKKESFPLTVTSAQKNPTAFYLCASSISSGASSTDTQYFGPGTRLTVL.